Presented here are 22 T cell receptor beta chains from one specimen sequenced in a study of cytomegalovirus exposure and HLA in healthy donors. PCR primers comprised 60 Vbeta and 13 Jbeta primers. The protocol was immunoSEQ multiplex PCR, while the TCRdb copy is restricted to in-frame clones and leaves out a portion. There are about 200,000 clones in the sample, with 0.95% to 1.3% held by the top ten. The specimen was PBMCs. These receptors originate from a girl aged 2-9 years in good health and CMV-seropositive.

The genes are TRBV7-9 and TRBJ1-2; D is uncertain. Germline V lookup: CDR1 SEHNR, CDR2 FQNEAQ (reference sequence). V was clipped by 7 bases and J by 4 bases, with 16 bases between them. The CDR3 is 14 amino acids. CDR3 amino acids: CASTPGSLSYGYTF. The CDR3, as DNA: TGTGCCAGCACCCCGGGTAGTTTATCCTATGGCTACACCTTC.

The chain has TRBV13 and TRBJ2-7; 7 bases line up with TRBD1. The CDR3 has 15 residues. Looked up from germline, CDR1 is PRHDT and CDR2 is FYEKMQ (reference sequence). V dropped 3 bases and J dropped 1; count of bases not matched to a gene: 6. Written as DNA, the CDR3 is TGTGCCAGCAGCTTCATCGACAGGGCTTCCTACGAGCAGTACTTC. Translation: CASSFIDRASYEQYF.

The chain joins TRBV5-6 to TRBJ2-6; the D gene is possibly TRBD1 (6 bases). The CDR3 has 16 amino acids. The germline V gene encodes CDR1 SGHDT and CDR2 YYEEEE. V lost 3 bases to trimming and J lost 0 bases, with 10 bases between them. Here the CDR3 reads CASSWYRDSGANVLTF. The DNA of the CDR3 is TGTGCCAGCAGCTGGTACAGGGACTCTGGGGCCAACGTCCTGACTTTC.

The chain carries TRBV2 and TRBJ2-5; D ambiguous. This CDR3 comprises 16 residues. The germline V and J ends were trimmed by 8 bases and 1 base, with 20 bases remaining between them. CDR1 and CDR2 from the germline V gene are SNHLY and FYNNEI. CDR3: CASPPGVIALQETQYF. The CDR3 DNA reads as TGTGCCAGCCCCCCGGGTGTTATCGCCCTCCAAGAGACCCAGTACTTC.

The chain combines TRBV28 with TRBJ1-2, with D perhaps TRBD1 (5 bases). The CDR3 length is 13 residues. V was cut by 9 bases and J by 2 bases, with 13 bases left in between. Germline values: CDR1 MDHEN, CDR2 SYDVKM. The CDR3 protein is CASQDTANYGYTF. CDR3 nucleotide sequence: TGTGCCAGTCAGGACACAGCAAACTATGGCTACACCTTC.

This sequence joins TRBV5-4 and TRBJ1-1, with D maybe TRBD1 (6 bases). This CDR3 is built from 14 residues. Germline V gives CDR1 SGHNT, CDR2 YYREEE (reference sequence). Deletions cut 3 bases from V and 2 bases from J, with 11 bases between. The CDR3 region has the DNA TGTGCCAGCAGCTCTGGGACACCCAACACTGAAGCTTTCTTT. Its translation: CASSSGTPNTEAFF.

The rearrangement joins TRBV29-1 to TRBJ2-1; 11 bases are a match to TRBD2. The trim removed 2 bases at V and 3 bases at J, leaving 12 bases unmatched. The germline gives CDR1 SQVTM, CDR2 ANQGSEA. The CDR3 is made up of 18 amino acids. The CDR3 bases are TGCAGCGTTGAACGGGTTAGCGGGAGGGCCACGATCTACAATGAGCAGTTCTTC. It translates to CSVERVSGRATIYNEQFF.

This chain links TRBV5-1 with TRBJ1-1, with 9 nucleotides matching TRBD1. Trimming took 4 bases from V and 4 from J; bases not matched to a gene: 8. The CDR3 is made up of 15 amino acids. CDR1 and CDR2 from the germline V gene are SGHRS and YFSETQ. The DNA for the CDR3 is TGCGCCAGCAGCCTGACCACGACAGGGGGCACTGAAGCTTTCTTT. As protein: CASSLTTTGGTEAFF.

This chain links TRBV19 with TRBJ1-1, with 9 bases identical to TRBD1. This CDR3 comprises 13 residues. V trimming: 7 bases; J trimming: 5 bases; junction bases outside the gene matches: 5. CDR1 LNHDA and CDR2 SQIVND come from the germline V gene (reference sequence). CDR3 nucleotide sequence: TGTGCCAGTACTCGACAGGGGGGGACTGAAGCTTTCTTT. As protein: CASTRQGGTEAFF.

The gene calls are TRBV5-1 and TRBJ2-1, with 9 positions matching TRBD2. The CDR3 extends over 15 amino acids. V dropped 2 bases and J dropped 7; count of bases not matched to a gene: 7. The V gene's germline CDR1 is SGHRS and CDR2 YFSETQ. CDR3 protein: CASSFGLAGLNEQFF. CDR3 coding DNA: TGCGCCAGCAGCTTTGGGCTAGCGGGATTAAATGAGCAGTTCTTC.

The chain joins TRBV2 to TRBJ1-5; the match to TRBD1 covers 8 bases. The CDR3 length is 13 residues. The J segment lost 6 bases and the V segment lost 6 bases, leaving 4 bases of the junction unmatched. Germline V CDR1 and CDR2: SNHLY, FYNNEI. The CDR3 is CASRLQGGQPQHF. The CDR3 DNA reads TGTGCCAGCAGGTTACAGGGGGGTCAGCCCCAGCATTTT. Variable domain in full (rest from reference TRBV2 and TRBJ1-5): EPEVTQTPSHQVTQMGQEVILRCVPISNHLYFYWYRQILGQKVEFLVSFYNNEISEKSEIFDDQFSVERPDGSNFTLKIRSTKLEDSAMYFCASRLQGGQPQHFGDGTRLSIL.

This chain links TRBV9 with TRBJ2-7; TRBD1 matches at 9 bases. From germline, CDR1 is SGDLS and CDR2 YYNGEE. V lost 0 bases, J lost 2 bases, and 6 bases stayed unmatched. The CDR3 spans 16 residues. The CDR3 sequence: CASSVVGGQGPYEQYF. CDR3 nucleotide sequence: TGTGCCAGCAGCGTAGTAGGGGGACAGGGCCCCTACGAGCAGTACTTC.

The CDR3 region is CASSPVDSTNYGYTF. CDR3 bases: TGTGCCAGTAGTCCCGTGGACAGCACTAACTATGGCTACACCTTC. The chain recombines TRBV19 with TRBJ1-2, with D perhaps matching TRBD1 (6 bases). V was cut by 5 bases and J by 0 bases, with 13 bases left in between. The length of the CDR3 is 15 residues. The V gene's germline CDR1 is LNHDA and CDR2 SQIVND (reference sequence).

The chain recombines TRBV18 with TRBJ1-5; D unresolved. The CDR3 length is 14 residues. Germline lookup yields CDR1 KGHSH and CDR2 LQKENI. V was trimmed by 2 bases and J by 3 bases, leaving 8 bases between them. The CDR3 is CASSPEGTNQPQHF. The CDR3 region has the DNA TGTGCCAGCTCACCAGAGGGAACCAATCAGCCCCAGCATTTT.

The chain links TRBV28 to TRBJ2-7; 9 nucleotides match TRBD1. The CDR3 has 15 amino acids. The ends lost 6 bases at V and 7 bases at J; junction bases unmatched: 13. Germline lookup yields CDR1 MDHEN and CDR2 SYDVKM. The CDR3 DNA reads TGTGCCAGCAGCTACACCGGGACAGGGTATAAGGAGCAGTACTTC. Protein product: CASSYTGTGYKEQYF.

The J gene is TRBJ2-7, the V gene TRBV11-2; 8 positions match TRBD1. After removal of 1 base from V and 0 bases from J, the junction contained 5 bases not matched to a gene. Germline loops: CDR1 SGHAT, CDR2 FQNNGV. The CDR3 is 16 amino acids. CDR3 DNA sequence: TGTGCCAGCAGCTTAGGAGCCAGGGGGCCCTCCTACGAGCAGTACTTC. It specifies CASSLGARGPSYEQYF.

J is TRBJ1-2 and V is TRBV7-8, with 9 bases identical to TRBD1. Germline V lookup: CDR1 SGHVS, CDR2 FQNEAQ. This CDR3 comprises 16 residues. The junction had 8 bases not matched to a gene; V was cut back by 0 bases and J by 6 bases. DNA for the CDR3: TGTGCCAGCAGCTTAGCGCTATTTGGGACAGGGAATGGCTACACCTTC. Translated, it gives CASSLALFGTGNGYTF.

V usage is TRBV2 and J usage is TRBJ1-1; D uncertain. This CDR3 region has 12 residues. With 6 bases removed from V and 4 bases from J, the gap between germline ends came to 9 bases. In germline, CDR1 is SNHLY, CDR2 FYNNEI. CDR3 sequence reads: CASRVGSTEAFF. Here the CDR3 DNA reads TGTGCCAGCAGAGTGGGCAGCACTGAAGCTTTCTTT.

The V gene is TRBV13, the J gene TRBJ2-1; D unclear. Germline CDR1 PRHDT, CDR2 FYEKMQ (reference sequence). This CDR3 region has 13 residues. V was shortened by 4 bases and J by 10 bases, with 14 bases between the two germline ends. CDR3 in amino acids: CASSSPSDREQFF. The CDR3 coding sequence is TGTGCCAGCAGCTCCCCCTCAGATCGCGAGCAGTTCTTC.

The chain joins TRBV5-1 to TRBJ2-1; 8 bases align to TRBD2. V was clipped by 0 bases and J by 2 bases; unmatched bases: 1. The length of the CDR3 is 15 residues. Germline V gene sequence: CDR1 SGHRS, CDR2 YFSETQ. The CDR3 loop reads CASSLVREAYNEQFF. The DNA for the CDR3 is TGCGCCAGCAGCTTGGTGCGGGAGGCCTACAATGAGCAGTTCTTC.

The J gene is TRBJ2-3, the V gene TRBV7-3; no clear D. V was clipped by 0 bases and J by 6 bases, with 7 bases between them. This CDR3 has 13 residues. Germline V gives CDR1 SGHTA, CDR2 FQGTGA. CDR3 nucleotides: TGTGCCAGCAGCTTAACCGGTGTTGATACGCAGTATTTT. It encodes CASSLTGVDTQYF.

The rearrangement links TRBV28 to TRBJ2-1; 8 positions match TRBD2. This CDR3 comprises 13 residues. With V trimmed by 4 bases and J by 9 bases, 5 bases remained unmatched. The V gene's germline CDR1 is MDHEN and CDR2 SYDVKM. The CDR3 region is CASSSPREGEQFF. The DNA of the CDR3 is TGTGCCAGCAGTTCCCCTCGGGAGGGTGAGCAGTTCTTC.